This TCR beta chain stems from a study of T-cell memory formation after mild COVID-19 (dated by TCRdb to the early 2020s). About the investigation overall: TCR sequence clusters from the two donors were largely donor specific. The cohort comprised two young, previously healthy adult volunteers, one female and one male. In a couple of donors, T-cell clones that expanded and contracted after mild COVID-19 were tracked by sequencing TCRalpha and TCRbeta repertoires over time.

Ficoll-Paque density gradient centrifugation was the method used to isolate PBMCs. Many counts were recorded for this clonotype. It lacks a known antigen. Base qualities are not provided; no much larger clone lies one nucleotide away. These reads were obtained on an Illumina NovaSeq 6000. Using 5'RACE with constant-segment primers, TCRalpha and TCRbeta cDNA libraries were constructed, with sample barcodes and unique molecular identifiers added in the process. Trizol reagent was used to extract RNA from every sample. Libraries were amplified in two PCR steps, with a second sample barcode and Illumina TruSeq adapters added in the second step. Sequencing of the libraries was done on an Illumina NovaSeq, producing 2 x 150 bp paired-end reads. From the authors' description of their analysis: With migec v1.2.7, reads were demultiplexed and then collapsed into UMI-guided consensus sequences. Using mixcr v2.1.11, the UMI consensuses were aligned to TRA and TRB V and J templates and assembled into clonotypes. A clonotype was counted as expanded or contracted only if both edgeR and NoisET called the change significant, with noise models trained on biological replicates. edgeR calls used a false discovery rate-adjusted p below 0.01 and a log2 fold-change threshold of 1. As an exploratory analysis of dynamics, PCA with hierarchical clustering was applied to max-normalized trajectories of the 1000 most abundant clonotypes. Each responding clone was given a CD4 or CD8 phenotype based on the CD4+ and CD8+ repertoires, which had been sequenced separately. TCRdb's own reprocessing of the public reads used fastp at Q25 and MiXCR and kept productive beta chains. Each entry is one CDR3 protein sequence, shown with its most common DNA and genes. TCRdb, rather than the study authors, made the V and J calls. This sample gives fewer than 350,000 distinct CDR3 sequences in total; 13% to 15% of them show up just once. The top ten clonotypes cover roughly a fifth of the sample.

Sequences MNHEY (CDR1) and SVGEGT (CDR2) are obtained from the germline V gene. Measured from the cysteine to the phenylalanine, the CDR3 is 12 residues long. Only CDR3 DNA remains: 36 bases, in frame from the first base. V and J are truncated by 6 bases and 7 bases respectively, leaving an intervening sequence of 12 bases. Overall results and qualifications from the work: The detection of some responding clones in pre-infection memory suggests that pre-existing cross-reactive memory T cells joined the SARS-CoV-2 response. Clones contracting from day 15 to 85 had balanced CD4/CD8 phenotypes, while a second wave expanding from day 15 to 37 was biased towards CD4+. Whether the second-wave clones peaking on day 37 were SARS-CoV-2 specific was not confirmed. The study covered only two mild cases, and larger cohorts including severe cases with pre-infection samples were considered necessary. Contracting CD4+ clones were found mainly in CM and EM memory subsets, while CD8+ clones were enriched in EMRA.

The receptor comes from a man aged 18 to 30 who had mild COVID-19 (a few samples of this study predate the infection). The sample titles of this study are shuffled in the database, so cell type and time point are left out; the donor was told from shared clones. The sequenced sample consisted of PBMCs or a T cell subset sorted from them (not recorded which). The V and J segments used are TRBV6-2 or TRBV6-3 and TRBJ1-1; the D gene remains uncertain. The CDR3 protein sequence reads: CASSSYISEAFF. The sequenced DNA is TGTGCCAGCAGCAGTTACATCAGTGAAGCTTTCTTT.